These 2 T cell receptor beta chains were all obtained from the same sample, sequenced in a study of beta chain features in type 1 diabetes. The sequenced template was cDNA made from the entire isolated RNA. Sequenced by immunoSEQ multiplex PCR; TCRdb stores in-frame clones only, minus some. The sample comprises roughly 240,000 clones, roughly 13% of which are singletons, and roughly 0.028% rests with the top ten. The source material was naive CD4+ T cells from blood. The receptors shown here come from a woman aged 40-49 years in good health.

This clone appeared a few times. V and J are TRBV7-2 and TRBJ2-5; D is ambiguous. Trimming took 4 bases from V and 3 from J, leaving 6 bases between them. The length of the CDR3 is 12 residues. Germline values: CDR1 SGHTA, CDR2 FQGNSA. CDR3: CASSSSKETQYF. The CDR3 DNA reads as TGTGCCAGCAGCTCCAGTAAAGAGACCCAGTACTTC.

V gene TRBV14 combines with J gene TRBJ1-1, with D possibly being TRBD1 (6 bases). V lost 4 bases and J 6 bases, leaving 24 bases between the germline ends. The CDR3 totals 17 residues. Germline loops: CDR1 SGHDN, CDR2 FVKESK. The CDR3 DNA is TGTGCCAGCAGCCCATCCCAGGGGAATCGGTTTATAGCTGAAGCTTTCTTT. This translates into CASSPSQGNRFIAEAFF.